This TCR beta chain derives from a study of T cell repertoires in cytomegalovirus infection. Study-wide background: Public TCR beta signature analysis indicated the presence of both CMV infection and matching HLA type.

A single record per CDR3 protein comes from TCRdb applying MiXCR to the reads. The sample has 510,000 or so distinct CDR3 sequences, 26% seen once. This CDR3 spans 13 amino acids. V was trimmed by 8 bases and J by 2 bases, leaving 9 bases between them. The V gene's germline CDR1 is MNHEY and CDR2 SVGEGT. This clonotype has just a few counts. Its target is not known. General observations from the study: Dominating the ex vivo response were HLA-C-restricted CMV-specific TCR beta clonotypes.

The source of this sequence is a human donor in good health (CMV status not recorded). Some clones in this sample may be carry-over from other donors' samples. The chain has TRBV6-2 or TRBV6-3 and TRBJ2-2, with D hard to call. Sequencing was carried out using PBMCs. CDR3 bases: TGTGCCAGCTGGCGACTTAACACCGGGGAGCTGTTTTTT. Translated, it gives CASWRLNTGELFF.